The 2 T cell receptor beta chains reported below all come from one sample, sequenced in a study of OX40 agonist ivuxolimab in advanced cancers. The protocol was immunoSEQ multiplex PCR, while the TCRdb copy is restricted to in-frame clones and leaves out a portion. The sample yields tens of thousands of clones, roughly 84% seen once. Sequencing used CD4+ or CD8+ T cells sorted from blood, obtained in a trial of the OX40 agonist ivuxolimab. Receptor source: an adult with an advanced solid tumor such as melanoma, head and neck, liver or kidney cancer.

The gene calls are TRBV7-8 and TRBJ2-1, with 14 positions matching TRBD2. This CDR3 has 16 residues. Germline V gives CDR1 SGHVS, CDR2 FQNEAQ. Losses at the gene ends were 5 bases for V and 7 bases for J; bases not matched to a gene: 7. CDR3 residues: CASSVVGTSGRNEQFF. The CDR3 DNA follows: TGTGCCAGCAGCGTGGTAGGGACTAGCGGGAGAAATGAGCAGTTCTTC.

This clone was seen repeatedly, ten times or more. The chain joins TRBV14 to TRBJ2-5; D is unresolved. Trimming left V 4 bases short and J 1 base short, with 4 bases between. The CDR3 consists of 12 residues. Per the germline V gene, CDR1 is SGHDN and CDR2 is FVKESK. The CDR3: CASSPTQETQYF. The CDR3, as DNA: TGTGCCAGCAGCCCAACCCAAGAGACCCAGTACTTC.